Listed here is a single T cell receptor (beta chain). Its antigen is not known. Looked up from germline, CDR1 is GTSNPN and CDR2 is SVGIG (reference sequence). This CDR3 contains 13 residues. The V end lost 3 bases, the J end lost 8 bases, and 14 bases lay between the germline ends. Measured with immunoSEQ multiplex PCR; TCRdb has only the in-frame clones, and not every one. The data hold some 130,000 clones, with almost 90% observed a single time. This sample was taken from a study of cytomegalovirus exposure and HLA in healthy donors. Regarding the study as a whole: Some TCR beta chains (164 of them) were listed as cytomegalovirus-associated.

V is TRBV30 and J is TRBJ2-4; possible D gene TRBD2, 6 bases. This TCR was sampled from a man aged 25-45 years in good health and CMV-seronegative. The specimen sequenced was PBMCs. Written as DNA, the CDR3 is TGTGCCTGGAGAACAAGACTAGTGGACATTCAGTACTTC. It translates to CAWRTRLVDIQYF. Complete variable domain (other parts from reference TRBV30 and TRBJ2-4): SQTIHQWPATLVQPVGSPLSLECTVEGTSNPNLYWYRQAAGRGLQLLFYSVGIGQISSEVPQNLSASRPQDRQFILSSKKLLLSDSGFYLCAWRTRLVDIQYFGAGTRLSVL.